The sequence of this T cell receptor (beta chain) was determined in a study of cytomegalovirus exposure and HLA in healthy donors. The study's findings and limits: The study designated 160 or so TCR beta chains cytomegalovirus-associated. Later analysis showed most CMV-associated TCR beta chains appearing HLA-restricted. A classifier reportedly called cytomegalovirus status with high sensitivity and specificity.

Regarding this clone: What it recognizes is unknown.

Vbeta (60) and Jbeta (13) primers were used in the PCR. Method: immunoSEQ multiplex PCR; TCRdb's copy keeps in-frame clones and lacks some. The sample lists some 130,000 clones, around 75% seen once, with about 2.9% in the top ten. The CDR3 is made up of 15 amino acids. V gave up 3 bases and J gave up 4 bases, with 12 bases separating them. Germline values: CDR1 SGHVS, CDR2 FQNEAQ. Sequencing was performed on PBMCs. This chain connects TRBV7-8 to TRBJ2-2, with D tentatively TRBD2 (6 bases). The sequence was obtained from a man between 35 and 55 years old in good health and CMV-seronegative. CDR3 DNA sequence: TGTGCCAGCAGCTTCTCCCGGGAGATCACCGGGGAGCTGTTTTTT. Its translation is CASSFSREITGELFF.